The sequence of this T cell receptor beta chain was determined in a study of CD8+ T cells in alopecia areata. Across the study: Female approximately 6-11-week-old C3H/HeJ recipients received skin from approximately 6-13-month-old C3H/HeJ graft donors with spontaneous alopecia.

cDNA prepared by RNA extraction and subsequent reverse transcription served as the template for sequencing. TCRdb's copy holds only in-frame clones and misses some; the assay was immunoSEQ multiplex PCR. The counts give about 110,000 clones, none of them seen only once; around 20% is held by the top ten. This clone appeared a few times. What it binds is unknown. The gene names given are mouse names. The read comes to an end 4 residues before the CDR3 does, leaving the germline J gene to fill in the end. Study-wide results and caveats: Greater clonality was observed in lesional scalp samples, especially alopecia totalis/universalis, versus normal scalp.

CDR1 is GKSSPN and CDR2 is SITVG in the germline V gene. V lost 1 base, J lost 2 bases, and 9 bases lay in between. CDR3 length: 13 amino acids. This clonotype was sampled from a C3H/HeJ mouse with alopecia areata. These mice share the MHC haplotype H2-k. The sample was lesional skin. The rearrangement joins TRBV31 to TRBJ2-7; tentative D call: TRBD1 (5 bases). The part of the CDR3 DNA that was read is TGTGCCTGGAGTCCCCGACAGACCTAT. Encoded protein: CAWSPRQTY. The whole CDR3 reads CAWSPRQTYEQYF.